Listed below are T cell receptor beta chains from one sample, sequenced in a study of blood T cell repertoires in COVID-19. The assay was immunoSEQ multiplex PCR, and TCRdb's table has in-frame clones only and misses some. The table has approximately 130,000 clones, around 77% seen once; the top ten hold about 10%. Sequenced input: peripheral blood. These receptors were collected from a human donor in a cohort sampled during active COVID-19. The CDR3 runs from the conserved cysteine through the conserved F or W. The D gene is left open where the match is weak. The listing skips clone size in some rows; elsewhere it reads once, few, many or a size class.

D	V	J	size	CDR3	DNA
TRBD1	TRBV7-9	TRBJ2-2	.	CASRAGQATTGELFF	TGTGCCAGCAGAGCAGGACAGGCGACCACCGGGGAGCTGTTTTTT
.	TRBV2	TRBJ2-5	.	CASTRSQETQYF	TGTGCCAGCACTCGGAGTCAAGAGACCCAGTACTTC
.	TRBV20-1	TRBJ1-2	many	CSAPREYGYTF	TGCAGTGCCCCCCGGGAGTATGGCTACACCTTC
.	TRBV10-3	TRBJ1-1	.	CAISESGGVGTEAFF	TGTGCCATCAGTGAGTCGGGGGGGGTAGGGACAGAAGCTTTCTTT
TRBD1	TRBV9	TRBJ1-2	.	CASSATGGVGYTF	TGTGCCAGCAGCGCGACAGGGGGTGTGGGCTACACCTTC
.	TRBV29-1	TRBJ2-2	once	CSALGTLNTGELFF	TGCAGTGCCCTCGGGACACTAAACACCGGGGAGCTGTTTTTT
.	TRBV15	TRBJ2-7	.	CATRDLDSSYEQYF	TGTGCCACCAGGGACCTGGACAGCTCCTACGAGCAGTACTTC
.	TRBV27	TRBJ2-1	.	CASTGQNSYNEQFF	TGTGCCAGCACTGGACAGAACTCCTACAATGAGCAGTTCTTC
.	TRBV18	TRBJ1-5	.	CASSPQADSNQPQHF	TGTGCCAGCTCACCACAGGCGGATAGCAATCAGCCCCAGCATTTT
TRBD1	TRBV2	TRBJ1-5	.	CASSGQGDQPQHF	TGTGCCAGCAGTGGACAGGGGGATCAGCCCCAGCATTTT
TRBD1	TRBV30	TRBJ1-1	.	CAWGQGNTEAFF	TGTGCCTGGGGACAGGGGAACACTGAAGCTTTCTTT
.	TRBV3-1/TRBV3-2	TRBJ1-1	.	CASSQVPGTEAFF	TGTGCCAGCAGCCAAGTACCAGGGACTGAAGCTTTCTTT
.	TRBV5-5	TRBJ1-4	.	CASTPRTELTTEKLFF	TGTGCCAGCACCCCTCGGACAGAACTTACTACTGAAAAACTGTTTTTT
TRBD2	TRBV5-4	TRBJ2-1	.	CASSATSGGAGEQFF	TGTGCCAGCAGCGCCACTAGCGGGGGGGCCGGTGAGCAGTTCTTC
TRBD1	TRBV7-2	TRBJ1-3	.	CASSLSDPRGNGNTIYF	TGTGCCAGCAGCTTATCAGATCCCAGGGGGAATGGAAACACCATATATTTT
TRBD1	TRBV10-3	TRBJ2-7	.	CAIALGTGAPGEQYF	TGTGCCATCGCCTTGGGGACAGGGGCCCCCGGGGAGCAGTACTTC
TRBD2	TRBV6-6	TRBJ2-1	.	CASISPGGSYNEQFF	TGTGCCAGCATTAGTCCCGGGGGGTCCTACAATGAGCAGTTCTTC
TRBD2	TRBV19	TRBJ2-7	once	CASSMGLAGNEQYF	TGTGCCAGTAGTATGGGACTAGCGGGGAACGAGCAGTACTTC
.	TRBV7-6	TRBJ2-7	.	CASSLAGQSLEQYF	TGTGCCAGCAGCTTAGCCGGACAGAGTCTCGAGCAGTACTTC
TRBD1	TRBV5-6	TRBJ1-2	.	CASSFGTGNRRHGYTF	TGTGCCAGCAGCTTTGGGACAGGGAACAGGAGACATGGCTACACCTTC
.	TRBV7-9	TRBJ1-3	.	CASSPTAGNTIYF	TGTGCCAGCAGCCCTACCGCCGGAAACACCATATATTTT
.	TRBV7-9	TRBJ2-7	.	CASSTSGGAEQYF	TGTGCCAGCAGCACCTCCGGAGGGGCCGAGCAGTACTTC
.	TRBV19	TRBJ2-5	.	CASSIGRDLQETQYF	TGTGCCAGTAGTATAGGGAGGGACCTTCAAGAGACCCAGTACTTC
.	TRBV6-5	TRBJ1-5	.	CASRSFGGGNQPQHF	TGTGCCAGCAGATCATTTGGGGGGGGCAATCAGCCCCAGCATTTT
.	TRBV2	TRBJ1-4	.	CASNRGRGDEKLFF	TGTGCCAGCAATCGAGGCAGGGGAGATGAAAAACTGTTTTTT
TRBD2	TRBV18	TRBJ2-7	.	CASSSTSGGATYEQYF	TGTGCCAGCTCCTCGACTAGCGGGGGGGCTACCTACGAGCAGTACTTC
.	TRBV5-1	TRBJ1-1	.	CASSTAAMNTEAFF	TGCGCCAGCAGCACCGCGGCCATGAACACTGAAGCTTTCTTT
TRBD1	TRBV2	TRBJ2-5	.	CARLSLRDSVETQYF	TGTGCCAGACTCTCCCTCAGGGACAGTGTAGAGACCCAGTACTTC
TRBD1	TRBV9	TRBJ1-2	.	CASSTTGADGYTF	TGTGCCAGCTCTACGACAGGGGCTGATGGCTACACCTTC
.	TRBV19	TRBJ1-1	few	CASSKRGITEAFF	TGTGCCAGTAGTAAGAGGGGGATAACTGAAGCTTTCTTT
.	TRBV29-1	TRBJ2-7	.	CSALLMGGSYEQYF	TGCAGCGCCCTTTTGATGGGGGGATCCTACGAGCAGTACTTC
TRBD2	TRBV9	TRBJ2-5	.	CASSVGGGGHAQETQYF	TGTGCCAGCAGCGTAGGGGGCGGGGGGCACGCACAAGAGACCCAGTACTTC
.	TRBV11-2	TRBJ1-6	.	CASSLSAGYNSPLHF	TGTGCCAGCAGCTTAAGCGCAGGGTATAATTCACCCCTCCACTTT
TRBD1	TRBV4-2	TRBJ2-7	few	CASSLLPGQADEQYF	TGTGCCAGCAGCCTTCTCCCGGGACAGGCCGACGAGCAGTACTTC
.	TRBV5-1	TRBJ1-1	.	CASSLERDTEAFF	TGCGCCAGCAGCTTGGAGCGAGACACTGAAGCTTTCTTT
.	TRBV3-1/TRBV3-2	TRBJ1-1	.	CASRSNTEAFF	TGTGCCAGCAGATCAAACACTGAAGCTTTCTTT
.	TRBV28	TRBJ2-7	.	CASSFEVEQYF	TGTGCCAGCAGTTTCGAGGTTGAGCAGTACTTC
.	TRBV10-1	TRBJ2-7	.	CASGGFSPYEQYF	TGCGCCAGCGGGGGGTTTAGCCCCTACGAGCAGTACTTC
TRBD1	TRBV3-1/TRBV3-2	TRBJ1-3	.	CASSQGGGQGSGNTIYF	TGTGCCAGCAGCCAAGGGGGGGGACAGGGTTCTGGAAACACCATATATTTT
.	TRBV5-1	TRBJ1-1	.	CASSLLAGNTEAFF	TGCGCCAGCAGCCTCTTGGCAGGTAACACTGAAGCTTTCTTT
TRBD1	TRBV18	TRBJ2-7	.	CASSLSGQGSYEQYF	TGTGCCAGCTCCCTCTCGGGACAGGGGTCGTACGAGCAGTACTTC
.	TRBV10-3	TRBJ1-1	few	CAISESVSKNTEAFF	TGTGCCATCAGTGAGTCTGTTTCTAAGAACACTGAAGCTTTCTTT
.	TRBV29-1	TRBJ1-2	.	CSVDQANYGYTF	TGCAGCGTTGATCAGGCCAACTATGGCTACACCTTC
TRBD1	TRBV6-6	TRBJ2-7	.	CATGQGLYEQYF	TGTGCCACCGGACAGGGTCTCTACGAGCAGTACTTC
TRBD2	TRBV6-5	TRBJ2-1	.	CASSEIAGGRTEQFF	TGTGCCAGCAGCGAGATAGCGGGGGGCCGTACAGAGCAGTTCTTC
.	TRBV28	TRBJ1-4	.	CASSLIREKLFF	TGTGCCAGCAGTTTAATCCGGGAAAAACTGTTTTTT
.	TRBV7-9	TRBJ2-7	.	CASSTTTPGVEQYF	TGTGCCAGCAGCACGACCACCCCAGGGGTCGAGCAGTACTTC
TRBD2	TRBV3-1/TRBV3-2	TRBJ2-1	.	CASWDSGGSYNEQFF	TGTGCCAGCTGGGATAGCGGGGGCTCCTACAATGAGCAGTTCTTC
.	TRBV11-2	TRBJ1-6	once	CASSPGRARNSPLHF	TGTGCCAGCAGCCCCGGCAGGGCTAGGAATTCACCCCTCCACTTT
.	TRBV6-6	TRBJ1-1	.	CASSQGTEAFF	TGTGCCAGCAGCCAGGGTACTGAAGCTTTCTTT
TRBD1	TRBV5-3	TRBJ1-1	.	CARSLDRGGTEAFF	TGTGCCAGAAGCCTTGACAGGGGGGGAACTGAAGCTTTCTTT
TRBD1	TRBV7-9	TRBJ2-1	.	CASSLQGAYRNNEQFF	TGTGCCAGCAGCTTACAGGGGGCGTATAGGAACAATGAGCAGTTCTTC
.	TRBV5-6	TRBJ1-5	medium-sized	CASSLLGYSNQPQHF	TGTGCCAGCAGCTTACTAGGCTATAGCAATCAGCCCCAGCATTTT
.	TRBV29-1	TRBJ1-4	.	CSVADRDEKLFF	TGCAGCGTCGCTGACAGAGATGAAAAACTGTTTTTT
TRBD1	TRBV19	TRBJ2-7	.	CASSAGTGATYEQYF	TGTGCCAGTAGTGCGGGGACAGGCGCTACCTACGAGCAGTACTTC
TRBD2	TRBV2	TRBJ2-7	.	CASSDPRGSAYEQYF	TGTGCCAGCAGTGACCCGCGGGGGTCCGCCTACGAGCAGTACTTC
.	TRBV4-1	TRBJ2-1	.	CASSQEIGVFF	TGCGCCAGCAGCCAAGAGATAGGGGTGTTCTTC
TRBD1	TRBV19	TRBJ1-2	.	CASSQRQGGGGYTF	TGTGCCAGTAGCCAAAGACAGGGGGGAGGTGGCTACACCTTC